What follows is one TCR beta chain and its context. The data were obtained in a study of chemoradiotherapy in HPV16-positive cancers. Sequenced by immunoSEQ multiplex PCR; TCRdb stores in-frame clones only, minus some. The table shows roughly 1,300 clones, with 43% occurring only once. The germline gives CDR1 MNHNS, CDR2 SASEGT. The CDR3 runs 14 residues. The ends were cut back, 7 bases at V and 4 bases at J, with 16 bases in the middle. The sequence was obtained from a human donor with HPV-associated anogenital cancer. The specimen was collected from a patient who underwent chemoradiotherapy. The chain uses TRBV6-1 and TRBJ1-2; D is uncertain. The CDR3 bases are TGTGCCAGCAATACTCCGGCGGTCCGCTATGGCTACACCTTC. Translated, it gives CASNTPAVRYGYTF.